The clone carrying this T cell receptor (beta chain) occurred once. Germline trimming cut 3 bases from V and 8 bases from J; bases unmatched to any gene: 13. The CDR3 has 17 amino acids. Germline CDR1 is MGHDK and CDR2 is SYGVNS. This entry belongs to a study of cytomegalovirus exposure and HLA in healthy donors. 60 Vbeta and 13 Jbeta primers were used in PCR. The repertoire was sequenced with immunoSEQ multiplex PCR; TCRdb's copy has only in-frame clones and lacks some. The table includes approximately 110,000 clones, 70% to 80% detected once. The sequence was collected from a female donor in good health and CMV-seropositive. Sequencing was performed on PBMCs. The gene calls are TRBV25-1 and TRBJ2-1, with 10 bases lining up with TRBD2. CDR3 sequence reads: CASSDSGAGGPMDEQFF. The CDR3 nucleotides are TGTGCCAGCAGTGACTCTGGAGCGGGAGGGCCAATGGATGAGCAGTTCTTC.